This T cell receptor beta chain was identified in a study of blood T cell repertoires in COVID-19. There are 14 residues in the CDR3. The germline V gene has CDR1 SGHTA and CDR2 FQGTGA. J lost 3 bases, V lost 5 bases, and 3 bases had no gene match. The table came from immunoSEQ multiplex PCR; TCRdb's copy has only in-frame clones and leaves some out. This repertoire shows roughly 410,000 clones, roughly 90% found once; its top ten account for about 1.4%. The sequence was collected from a woman aged 35 to 49 with COVID-19, enrolled during active disease. The sequenced material came from peripheral blood. The rearrangement uses TRBV7-3 and TRBJ2-2, with TRBD1 identical over 7 bases. The CDR3: CASSMTGYTGELFF. As DNA, the CDR3 is TGTGCCAGCAGCATGACAGGGTACACCGGGGAGCTGTTTTTT.